Shown below are 22 T cell receptor beta chains from a single sample sequenced in a study of control samples from healthy donors and cancer patients. The method was immunoSEQ multiplex PCR; TCRdb's version includes in-frame clones alone and lacks a portion of them. The sample has approximately 58,000 clones, around 87% seen once. The source material was PBMCs. All receptors derive from a woman in her sixties with lung cancer.

This chain connects TRBV3-1 (or the pseudogene TRBV3-2) to TRBJ1-4; D is unclear. This CDR3 has 16 amino acids. The germline CDR1 and CDR2 sequences are LGHDT and YNNKEL (reference sequence). Trimming shortened V by 5 bases and J by 7 bases, and 20 bases separated the two germline ends. The chain's CDR3 is CASSYSRTDRAEKLFF. The CDR3, as DNA: TGTGCCAGCAGCTACTCACGGACTGACCGAGCTGAAAAACTGTTTTTT.

The V call is TRBV19, the J call TRBJ1-5; 7 bases align to TRBD1. Germline CDR1 reads LNHDA; CDR2 reads SQIVND (reference sequence). After removal of 5 bases from V and 0 bases from J, the junction contained 7 bases not matched to a gene. CDR3 size: 16 residues. CDR3 bases: TGTGCCAGTAGTGCCGAGACAGGGTATAGCAATCAGCCCCAGCATTTT. It translates to CASSAETGYSNQPQHF.

In its sample, this clone was seen a few times. CDR3 DNA: TGTGCCAGCAGCTTTCTAGCGGGGGGCTCGCACTCCTACGAGCAGTACTTC. Its translation is CASSFLAGGSHSYEQYF. V is TRBV5-5 and J is TRBJ2-7; TRBD2 matches at 11 bases. The CDR3 sequence is 17 residues long. CDR1 is SGHKS, CDR2 YYEKEE, per germline (reference sequence). With V trimmed by 2 bases and J by 0 bases, 7 bases remained unmatched.

CDR3 nucleotides: TGTGCCAGCAGCCGGGGCAAATATCAGCCCCAGCATTTT. Its translation: CASSRGKYQPQHF. The chain has TRBV3-1 (or the pseudogene TRBV3-2) and TRBJ1-5; D might be TRBD1 (5 bases). V lost 4 bases and J 5 bases, leaving 9 bases between the germline ends. CDR3 length: 13 amino acids. In germline, CDR1 is LGHDT, CDR2 YNNKEL (reference sequence).

The chain uses TRBV28 and TRBJ1-6; no clear D. The CDR3 is 14 residues long. V shed 5 bases and J shed 7 bases, with 12 bases lying between them. Germline V CDR1 and CDR2: MDHEN, SYDVKM. The CDR3 DNA sequence: TGTGCCAGCAGTACCCGGGTTCTGAATTCACCCCTCCACTTT. Amino acids: CASSTRVLNSPLHF.

The chain carries TRBV9 and TRBJ2-7, with no clear D. The CDR3 contains 15 residues. CDR1 and CDR2 from the germline V gene are SGDLS and YYNGEE. V lost 0 bases, J lost 2 bases, and 12 bases lay in between. Here the CDR3 reads CASSVGALGPYEQYF. In DNA, the CDR3 is TGTGCCAGCAGCGTAGGAGCTTTAGGACCCTACGAGCAGTACTTC.

The genes are TRBV3-1 (or the pseudogene TRBV3-2) and TRBJ1-1; 7 nucleotides agree with TRBD1. Trimming removed 4 bases from V and 4 bases from J; junction bases left unmatched: 6. Germline CDR1 and CDR2: LGHDT and YNNKEL (reference sequence). The CDR3 spans 14 residues. Here the CDR3 reads CASSPTTGTTEAFF. DNA of the CDR3: TGTGCCAGCAGCCCAACGACAGGGACCACTGAAGCTTTCTTT.

The V gene is TRBV28, the J gene TRBJ2-2, with 10 bases aligning to TRBD1. Per germline, CDR1 MDHEN and CDR2 SYDVKM. The CDR3 is 14 amino acids. V lost 7 bases to trimming and J lost 5 bases; unmatched junction nucleotides: 4. The CDR3 DNA reads as TGTGCCAGCAAACCGGGACAGGGGACCGGGGAGCTGTTTTTT. It is translated as CASKPGQGTGELFF.

This sequence joins TRBV12-2 and TRBJ2-7; the D call in the table, TRBD1, was not verified against the DNA. TRBV12-2 is described as a pseudogene. The CDR3 totals 17 residues. The CDR3 coding sequence is TGTGCAAGTCGCTTAGATTTGAATCGGACAGGGGGCAGCGAGCAGTACTTC. It is translated as CASRLDLNRTGGSEQYF.

The V gene is TRBV10-1, the J gene TRBJ2-7; D gene uncertain. Germline V CDR1 and CDR2: WNHNN, SYGVQD (reference sequence). The CDR3 loop spans 13 amino acids. Trimming took off 3 bases at V and 2 bases at J, with 8 bases between the two ends. The DNA for the CDR3 is TGCGCCAGCAGTGATGGCGCAGCCTACGAGCAGTACTTC. This codes for CASSDGAAYEQYF.

V usage is TRBV7-9 and J usage is TRBJ2-2; 9 bases line up with TRBD1. The germline V gene has CDR1 SEHNR and CDR2 FQNEAQ (reference sequence). The length of the CDR3 is 14 residues. V gave up 5 bases and J gave up 3 bases; unmatched junction bases: 1. The CDR3 spells CASSRTGDTGELFF. CDR3 nucleotide sequence: TGTGCCAGCAGCCGGACAGGGGACACCGGGGAGCTGTTTTTT. Together with reference TRBV7-9 and TRBJ2-2, the CDR3 gives the full variable domain: DTGVSQNPRHKITKRGQNVTFRCDPISEHNRLYWYRQTLGQGPEFLTYFQNEAQLEKSRLLSDRFSAERPKGSFSTLEIQRTEQGDSAMYLCASSRTGDTGELFFGEGSRLTVL.

The chain links TRBV9 to TRBJ2-7, with TRBD2 as a possible D gene (5 bases). The CDR3 runs 15 residues. The V end lost 4 bases, the J end lost 0 bases, and 14 bases lay between the germline ends. The V gene's germline CDR1 is SGDLS and CDR2 YYNGEE. Here the CDR3 reads CASSPTSESSYEQYF. CDR3 nucleotide sequence: TGTGCCAGCAGCCCCACTAGTGAGAGCTCCTACGAGCAGTACTTC.

The J gene is TRBJ1-2, the V gene TRBV12-3 or TRBV12-4, with TRBD1 as a possible D gene (5 bases). CDR3 size: 13 residues. Trimming shortened V by 10 bases and J by 1 base, and 13 bases separated the two germline ends. In nucleotides, the CDR3 is TGTGCCACGAAGCCAGGGAGTAACTATGGCTACACCTTC. This encodes CATKPGSNYGYTF.

The rearrangement joins TRBV18 to TRBJ2-7, with D tentatively TRBD1 or TRBD2 (6 bases each). Germline V CDR1 and CDR2: KGHSH, LQKENI. V dropped 5 bases and J dropped 3 bases, with 11 bases sitting between them. The CDR3 is 13 amino acids. The CDR3 nucleotides are TGTGCCAGCTCATGGGGGCGGGGCTACGAGCAGTACTTC. This codes for CASSWGRGYEQYF.

V and J are TRBV7-6 and TRBJ2-1; TRBD2 is a possible D gene (5 bases). Trimming shortened V by 1 base and J by 13 bases, and 8 bases separated the two germline ends. The CDR3 contains 11 residues. The germline CDR1 and CDR2 sequences are SGHVS and FNYEAQ. CDR3: CASSLGSGQFF. The CDR3 coding sequence is TGTGCCAGCAGCTTAGGAAGCGGTCAGTTCTTC.

The V and J genes are TRBV2 and TRBJ1-5; D is undetermined. This CDR3 spans 12 amino acids. V lost 8 bases and J 8 bases, leaving 13 bases between the germline ends. The germline V gene encodes CDR1 SNHLY and CDR2 FYNNEI. For the CDR3, the DNA is TGTGCCAGCTCACGACTTGCGGAGCCCCAGCATTTT. Residues: CASSRLAEPQHF.

The chain carries TRBV7-8 and TRBJ2-7, with 9 bases that match TRBD1. Germline lookup yields CDR1 SGHVS and CDR2 FQNEAQ. The V gene end was trimmed by 5 bases and the J gene end by 6 bases; junction bases not matched to a gene: 11. The CDR3 runs 15 residues. The CDR3 DNA sequence: TGTGCCAGCAGCCGACGGGACAGGGCGACAGCCGAGCAGTACTTC. It encodes CASSRRDRATAEQYF.

This chain connects TRBV6-1 to TRBJ1-5; a weak D match, TRBD1 (6 bases). The germline V and J ends were trimmed by 3 bases and 7 bases, with 13 bases remaining between them. CDR3 size: 14 residues. CDR1 is MNHNS, CDR2 SASEGT, per germline. The CDR3 DNA is TGTGCCAGCAGTGACCCTACAGGGCACCAGCCCCAGCATTTT. Its translation: CASSDPTGHQPQHF.

V and J are TRBV5-6 and TRBJ2-1; D is possibly TRBD1 (5 bases). V dropped 4 bases and J dropped 4 bases, with 9 bases sitting between them. CDR3 size: 13 residues. Germline-derived CDR1 and CDR2 are SGHDT and YYEEEE. CDR3 bases: TGTGCCAGCAGCCCTGACAGATACAATGAGCAGTTCTTC. Protein sequence: CASSPDRYNEQFF.

The chain has TRBV28 and TRBJ2-1; D gene unclear. The CDR3 spans 10 residues. Germline CDR1 MDHEN, CDR2 SYDVKM. The V end was cut by 4 bases, the J end by 12 bases, with 7 bases between. CDR3 bases: TGTGCCAGCAGTTCCCTCGTGCAGTTCTTC. Its translation: CASSSLVQFF. Drawing the rest from reference TRBV28 and TRBJ2-1, the complete variable domain is DVKVTQSSRYLVKRTGEKVFLECVQDMDHENMFWYRQDPGLGLRLIYFSYDVKMKEKGDIPEGYSVSREKKERFSLILESASTNQTSMYLCASSSLVQFFGPGTRLTVL.

The chain employs TRBV19 and TRBJ2-7; tentatively, D is TRBD2 (5 bases). This CDR3 has 11 residues. V was cut by 11 bases and J by 3 bases, with 11 bases left in between. Germline-derived CDR1 and CDR2 are LNHDA and SQIVND (reference sequence). The CDR3 region has the DNA TGTGCCGCGGGCGGAAACTACGAGCAGTACTTC. This sequence encodes CAAGGNYEQYF.

The chain has TRBV7-9 and TRBJ2-2; maybe TRBD1 (6 bases). Looked up from germline, CDR1 is SEHNR and CDR2 is FQNEAQ (reference sequence). The CDR3 runs to 17 residues. Between the trimmed V and J ends, which lost 3 bases and 1 base, there was a span of 15 bases. The CDR3 reads CASSFGTSGQNTGELFF. Written as DNA, the CDR3 is TGTGCCAGCAGCTTCGGTACCTCGGGACAGAACACCGGGGAGCTGTTTTTT.